The clone carrying this T cell receptor (beta chain) was seen once. This entry comes from a study of blood T cell repertoires in COVID-19. Libraries were prepared by immunoSEQ multiplex PCR; TCRdb keeps only in-frame clonotypes and omits some of them. The sample holds under 300,000 clones, roughly 84% seen once. Germline CDR1 is MNHEY and CDR2 is SVGAGI. This CDR3 spans 13 amino acids. The trim removed 7 bases at V and 11 bases at J, leaving 11 bases unmatched. Material for sequencing was peripheral blood. This TCR came from a woman in her thirties or forties who had recovered from COVID-19. V is TRBV6-5 and J is TRBJ1-5; TRBD1 matches at 7 bases. CDR3 amino acids: CASTVAGGSSQHF. Here the CDR3 DNA reads TGTGCCAGCACGGTGGCAGGGGGGTCGTCCCAGCATTTT.